Below, 31 T cell receptor beta chains from the same sample are listed, as sequenced in a study of cytomegalovirus exposure and HLA in healthy donors. The table came from immunoSEQ multiplex PCR; TCRdb's copy has only in-frame clones and leaves some out. This sample has 200,000 to 250,000 clones; 80% to 90% occur once, and the top ten carry roughly 2.5%. Sequences were obtained from PBMCs. The receptors shown here come from a man aged 18 to 29 in good health and CMV-seronegative.

Here the CDR3 DNA reads TGTGCCAGCAGCTTAGATATTCCCAGGGTCTATGGCTACACCTTC. It is translated as CASSLDIPRVYGYTF. The rearrangement links TRBV11-2 to TRBJ1-2; TRBD1 might be the D (5 bases). The CDR3 runs 15 residues. From germline, CDR1 is SGHAT and CDR2 FQNNGV. Trimming left V 0 bases short and J 4 bases short, with 12 bases between.

The V gene is TRBV18, the J gene TRBJ1-6; no reliable D call. Per germline, CDR1 KGHSH and CDR2 LQKENI. V shed 1 base and J shed 7 bases, with 17 bases lying between them. CDR3 length: 17 amino acids. The CDR3 coding sequence is TGTGCCAGCTCACCACTCGATTCAGGCTTTGGGAATTCACCCCTCCACTTT. It codes for CASSPLDSGFGNSPLHF. Supplemented by reference TRBV18 and TRBJ1-6, the full variable domain reads NAGVMQNPRHLVRRRGQEARLRCSPMKGHSHVYWYRQLPEEGLKFMVYLQKENIIDESGMPKERFSAEFPKEGPSILRIQQVVRGDSAAYFCASSPLDSGFGNSPLHFGNGTRLTVT.

CDR3 coding DNA: TGTGCCAGCAGCATTAGCAGGGTGGTTAACATTCAGTACTTC. This translates into CASSISRVVNIQYF. The rearrangement links TRBV21-1 to TRBJ2-4; the table's D call, TRBD1, has no DNA check behind it. TRBV21-1 is listed as a pseudogene. This CDR3 region has 14 residues.

CDR3 sequence: CASSILPGEQYF. The CDR3 coding sequence is TGTGCCAGCAGCATTCTACCGGGGGAGCAGTACTTC. V and J are TRBV11-2 and TRBJ2-7; TRBD2 is a possible D gene (5 bases). The ends were cut back, 5 bases at V and 7 bases at J, with 12 bases in the middle. Looked up from germline, CDR1 is SGHAT and CDR2 is FQNNGV. This CDR3 is built from 12 residues.

The genes are TRBV29-1 and TRBJ2-5, with 9 bases identical to TRBD1. This CDR3 is 14 amino acids long. The V gene's germline CDR1 is SQVTM and CDR2 ANQGSEA. Losses at the gene ends were 6 bases for V and 5 bases for J; bases not matched to a gene: 10. This CDR3 is CSVLTGGEGETQYF. Here the CDR3 DNA reads TGCAGCGTCTTGACAGGGGGTGAAGGGGAGACCCAGTACTTC.

V usage is TRBV4-1 and J usage is TRBJ2-3; tentatively, D is TRBD2 (7 bases). The germline V and J ends were trimmed by 3 bases and 3 bases, with 19 bases remaining between them. This CDR3 has 17 residues. The germline V gene has CDR1 MGHRA and CDR2 YSYEKL. CDR3 residues: CASSQISRGAGTDTQYF. CDR3 bases: TGCGCCAGCAGCCAGATAAGTCGGGGGGCCGGGACAGATACGCAGTATTTT.

V is TRBV27 and J is TRBJ2-1; the D gene is possibly TRBD2 (6 bases). The CDR3 extends over 14 amino acids. Germline assignment: CDR1 MNHEY and CDR2 SMNVEV (reference sequence). With 8 bases removed from V and 8 bases from J, the gap between germline ends came to 19 bases. CDR3 in amino acids: CASGRTAQGHEQFF. CDR3 sequence (DNA): TGTGCCAGCGGGAGGACTGCCCAGGGACATGAGCAGTTCTTC.

This clone showed up just once. V gene TRBV14 combines with J gene TRBJ1-1; 10 positions match TRBD1. Germline CDR1 is SGHDN and CDR2 is FVKESK. The CDR3 consists of 14 residues. V dropped 3 bases and J dropped 8; count of bases not matched to a gene: 6. The CDR3 protein is CASSQGQGPPEAFF. CDR3 DNA sequence: TGTGCCAGCAGCCAGGGACAGGGGCCCCCCGAAGCTTTCTTT.

This chain uses TRBV6-5 with TRBJ2-7; 9 bases align to TRBD2. From germline, CDR1 is MNHEY and CDR2 SVGAGI. This CDR3 region has 14 residues. After removal of 0 bases from V and 3 bases from J, the junction contained 0 bases not matched to a gene. The CDR3 DNA is TGTGCCAGCAGTTACTCGCGGGAGGGCTACGAGCAGTACTTC. This encodes CASSYSREGYEQYF.

The chain recombines TRBV6-1 with TRBJ2-3; D perhaps matches TRBD2 (5 bases). The CDR3 spans 15 residues. From germline, CDR1 is MNHNS and CDR2 SASEGT. V was clipped by 8 bases and J by 2 bases, with 17 bases between them. Here the CDR3 reads CASWSQAVFTDTQYF. Written as DNA, the CDR3 is TGTGCCAGCTGGAGTCAAGCGGTGTTCACAGATACGCAGTATTTT.

This clone has a handful of counts. V gene TRBV27 combines with J gene TRBJ1-2; D not certain. Trimming left V 7 bases short and J 4 bases short, with 4 bases between. CDR1 is MNHEY and CDR2 is SMNVEV in the germline V gene (reference sequence). The CDR3 runs to 10 residues. This chain's CDR3 is CASNGYGYTF. CDR3 bases: TGTGCCAGCAACGGCTATGGCTACACCTTC.

The chain couples TRBV6-6 to TRBJ2-7; the match to TRBD1 covers 7 bases. J lost 7 bases, V lost 7 bases, and 10 bases had no gene match. Germline V lookup: CDR1 MNHNY, CDR2 SVGAGI (reference sequence). This CDR3 comprises 13 residues. The CDR3 DNA reads as TGTGCCAGCACGTCAGGGGGATTGAAGGAGCAGTACTTC. This gives the protein CASTSGGLKEQYF.

The rearrangement uses TRBV4-3 and TRBJ2-3, with a weak D call TRBD1 (5 bases). This CDR3 has 15 amino acids. V gave up 4 bases and J gave up 2 bases, with 13 bases separating them. In germline, CDR1 is LGHNA, CDR2 YSLEER. CDR3 bases: TGCGCCAGCAGCCTCGAGACAGATCCCACAGATACGCAGTATTTT. This translates into CASSLETDPTDTQYF.

This sequence joins TRBV6-6 and TRBJ2-7; TRBD2 is a possible D gene (5 bases). Looked up from germline, CDR1 is MNHNY and CDR2 is SVGAGI (reference sequence). Trimming shortened V by 2 bases and J by 2 bases, and 7 bases separated the two germline ends. The CDR3 has 13 residues. CDR3 amino acids: CASSYNGAYEQYF. DNA for the CDR3: TGTGCCAGCAGTTACAACGGGGCCTACGAGCAGTACTTC.

The chain uses TRBV5-1 and TRBJ1-2; 10 bases agree with TRBD1. The CDR3 has 15 residues. The junction had 5 bases not matched to a gene; V was cut back by 4 bases and J by 2 bases. The germline V gene encodes CDR1 SGHRS and CDR2 YFSETQ. CDR3 sequence (DNA): TGCGCCAGCAGCCTTGCGGGACAGGGGAACTATGGCTACACCTTC. It is translated as CASSLAGQGNYGYTF.

The J gene is TRBJ2-7, the V gene TRBV6-5, with 9 bases aligning to TRBD2. CDR3 length: 15 residues. CDR1 MNHEY and CDR2 SVGAGI come from the germline V gene. V was pared by 2 bases and J by 3 bases, with 5 bases of the junction left unmatched. In DNA, the CDR3 is TGTGCCAGCAGTTACGGGCGGGGGGGGATCTACGAGCAGTACTTC. Residues: CASSYGRGGIYEQYF.

This chain connects TRBV11-3 to TRBJ1-1; 8 bases are shared with TRBD1. The CDR3 is made up of 13 amino acids. J gave up 6 bases and V 6 bases, and 6 bases lay outside the gene matches. The germline CDR1 and CDR2 sequences are SGHNT and YENEEA. CDR3 in amino acids: CASSQGAFAEAFF. The CDR3 DNA reads as TGTGCCAGCAGTCAGGGGGCATTCGCTGAAGCTTTCTTT.

The genes are TRBV28 and TRBJ2-1, with D possibly being TRBD2 (6 bases). Germline values: CDR1 MDHEN, CDR2 SYDVKM. CDR3 length: 15 residues. The V and J ends lost 3 bases and 7 bases respectively, with 16 bases between them. In DNA form, the CDR3 reads TGTGCCAGCAGTTTGGGTCGGCGGGGTGGGAATGAGCAGTTCTTC. Translating it yields CASSLGRRGGNEQFF.

This rearrangement joins TRBV28 to TRBJ2-2; 8 positions match TRBD2. The CDR3 has 20 residues. Germline V gene data show CDR1 as MDHEN and CDR2 as SYDVKM. Trimming cost V 5 bases and J 5 bases; bases outside gene matches: 22. The chain's CDR3 is CASSTPPRGEREIGTGELFF. DNA for the CDR3: TGTGCCAGCAGTACACCCCCCAGGGGCGAGCGGGAGATTGGAACCGGGGAGCTGTTTTTT.

This clone has only a few counts. The chain has TRBV7-9 and TRBJ1-6; 7 bases match TRBD1. V dropped 5 bases and J dropped 17; count of bases not matched to a gene: 9. The CDR3 is 12 amino acids. The germline gives CDR1 SEHNR, CDR2 FQNEAQ (reference sequence). The CDR3 bases are TGTGCCAGCAGCAGCCGACAGGGCCTTATCCACTTT. Its protein product is CASSSRQGLIHF. Variable domain in full (rest from reference TRBV7-9 and TRBJ1-6): DTGVSQNPRHKITKRGQNVTFRCDPISEHNRLYWYRQTLGQGPEFLTYFQNEAQLEKSRLLSDRFSAERPKGSFSTLEIQRTEQGDSAMYLCASSSRQGLIHFGNGTRLTVT.

The sample holds one count of this clone. The chain employs TRBV9 and TRBJ2-1, with D possibly TRBD2 on 6 matching bases. Germline V gives CDR1 SGDLS, CDR2 YYNGEE. The CDR3 spans 14 residues. The V and J ends lost 0 bases and 3 bases respectively, with 7 bases between them. The CDR3 nucleotides read TGTGCCAGCAGCGTAGCGGGGGACTACAATGAGCAGTTCTTC. Its translation: CASSVAGDYNEQFF.

The genes are TRBV19 and TRBJ1-5; 7 bases are shared with TRBD1. The CDR3 is 15 amino acids. The V gene end was trimmed by 3 bases and the J gene end by 6 bases; junction bases not matched to a gene: 8. The germline gives CDR1 LNHDA, CDR2 SQIVND (reference sequence). The CDR3 loop reads CASSMDDRDVQPQHF. The CDR3 DNA sequence: TGTGCCAGTAGTATGGACGACAGGGATGTTCAGCCCCAGCATTTT.

This clone has just one count. V usage is TRBV7-2 and J usage is TRBJ2-7; 9 nucleotides line up with TRBD1. Germline V lookup: CDR1 SGHTA, CDR2 FQGNSA. The trim removed 4 bases at V and 5 bases at J, leaving 6 bases unmatched. The CDR3 extends over 14 amino acids. The DNA of the CDR3 is TGTGCCAGCAGCTCACCGGGACAGGGCAACGAGCAGTACTTC. This sequence encodes CASSSPGQGNEQYF. The variable domain in full, completed from reference TRBV7-2 and TRBJ2-7, reads GAGVSQSPSNKVTEKGKDVELRCDPISGHTALYWYRQSLGQGLEFLIYFQGNSAPDKSGLPSDRFSAERTGGSVSTLTIQRTQQEDSAVYLCASSSPGQGNEQYFGPGTRLTVT.

CDR3 residues: CASSQAGGTGYPKNIQYF. The CDR3 bases are TGCGCCAGCAGCCAAGCCGGAGGGACAGGGTATCCCAAAAACATTCAGTACTTC. The chain is built from TRBV5-1 and TRBJ2-4; 9 bases are a match to TRBD1. The CDR3 is 18 amino acids. V gave up 4 bases and J gave up 2 bases; unmatched junction bases: 13. Germline V gives CDR1 SGHRS, CDR2 YFSETQ. Full variable domain (remainder filled in from reference TRBV5-1 and TRBJ2-4): KAGVTQTPRYLIKTRGQQVTLSCSPISGHRSVSWYQQTPGQGLQFLFEYFSETQRNKGNFPGRFSGRQFSNSRSEMNVSTLELGDSALYLCASSQAGGTGYPKNIQYFGAGTRLSVL.

The V gene is TRBV6-1, the J gene TRBJ1-1; 7 bases are shared with TRBD1. The junction had 7 bases not matched to a gene; V was cut back by 8 bases and J by 4 bases. Germline V lookup: CDR1 MNHNS, CDR2 SASEGT. The CDR3 is 13 residues long. CDR3 loop: CASDRARGTEAFF. As DNA, the CDR3 is TGTGCCAGCGACAGGGCGAGGGGCACTGAAGCTTTCTTT.

The V call is TRBV29-1, the J call TRBJ2-7; 7 bases align to TRBD1. This CDR3 has 15 residues. Looked up from germline, CDR1 is SQVTM and CDR2 is ANQGSEA. Unmatched junction bases numbered 15, after V lost 5 bases and J lost 5 bases. The CDR3 reads CSVFPYDRERDEQYF. The CDR3 DNA follows: TGCAGCGTTTTCCCATATGACAGGGAGCGAGACGAGCAGTACTTC.

The V call is TRBV27, the J call TRBJ1-6; D call uncertain. Germline CDR1 and CDR2: MNHEY and SMNVEV (reference sequence). The V gene lost 0 bases and the J gene lost 7 bases, with 10 bases spanning the gap. This CDR3 has 15 residues. The CDR3: CASSLSLGGNSPLHF. The CDR3 region has the DNA TGTGCCAGCAGTTTATCGCTAGGAGGGAATTCACCCCTCCACTTT.

This sequence joins TRBV29-1 and TRBJ2-1; 13 bases are shared with TRBD2. The CDR3 is 12 residues long. V was clipped by 6 bases and J by 10 bases; unmatched bases: 3. The germline CDR1 and CDR2 sequences are SQVTM and ANQGSEA. The CDR3 coding sequence is TGCAGCGTCGGACTAGCGGGAGTCGAGCAGTTCTTC. Protein sequence: CSVGLAGVEQFF.

The chain employs TRBV6-1 and TRBJ2-3, with 11 bases identical to TRBD2. Trimming took 6 bases from V and 2 from J; bases not matched to a gene: 1. CDR1 is MNHNS, CDR2 SASEGT, per germline. The CDR3 runs 14 residues. This CDR3 is CASRGLADTDTQYF. The CDR3 DNA reads as TGTGCCAGCAGGGGACTAGCGGACACAGATACGCAGTATTTT.

The V call is TRBV30, the J call TRBJ1-1; TRBD1 aligns across 7 bases. The junction had 5 bases not matched to a gene; V was cut back by 7 bases and J by 0 bases. There are 13 residues in the CDR3. Per the germline V gene, CDR1 is GTSNPN and CDR2 is SVGIG (reference sequence). CDR3 nucleotides: TGTGCCTATGTGACAGGGATGAACACTGAAGCTTTCTTT. Its protein product is CAYVTGMNTEAFF.

J is TRBJ1-2 and V is TRBV18, with D possibly matching TRBD1 (5 bases). The germline V gene encodes CDR1 KGHSH and CDR2 LQKENI. This CDR3 has 12 residues. Trimming took 4 bases from V and 6 from J, leaving 9 bases between them. CDR3 coding DNA: TGTGCCAGCTCACGACAGCTGGATGGCTACACCTTC. Encoded protein: CASSRQLDGYTF.